One TCR beta chain is described in this entry. Sequenced by immunoSEQ multiplex PCR; TCRdb stores in-frame clones only, minus some. The table has 450,000 to 500,000 clones, around 90% seen once. This entry is derived from a study of blood T cell repertoires in COVID-19. Study-level background: Samples representing acute and convalescent COVID-19 were sourced from the United States, Italy and Spain. Sources were T cells, B-cell-depleted T cells, or PBMCs; the material itself was cDNA or gDNA.

V was pared by 0 bases and J by 13 bases, with 7 bases of the junction left unmatched. The CDR3 runs 14 residues. Germline CDR1 reads GTSNPN; CDR2 reads SVGIG (reference sequence). Sequenced sample: PBMCs or T cells enriched from blood (not recorded which). The chain uses TRBV30 and TRBJ1-6, with 9 bases identical to TRBD1. This TCR was sampled from a woman aged 18-29 years who had recovered from COVID-19. CDR3 in DNA: TGTGCCTGGAGTGTAGGTACAGGGGGCTTGCCCCTCCACTTT. Residues: CAWSVGTGGLPLHF.